These T cell receptor beta chains were read from a single sample in a study of blood T cells in healthy people across ages. Each CDR3 protein gets one entry after TCRdb re-called the 5' RACE reads with MiXCR. Seen here are 1 million or so distinct CDR3 sequences, roughly 45% observed once, and the top ten hold approximately 20%. The material sequenced was blood. These receptors all stem from a woman aged 55-69 years in good health. The CDR3 runs from the conserved cysteine through the conserved F or W. Each record gives: V gene, clone size, J gene, D gene, CDR3 DNA, CDR3 protein. A D gene is named only where the DNA matches it firmly. Rows may omit the clone size; those that give it use once, few, many or a size class.

>TRBV6-2/TRBV6-3|.|TRBJ2-7|.
TGTGCCAGCAGTCGGGCCGGAGGGGTAGCAGGGACCTACGAGCAGTACTTC
CASSRAGGVAGTYEQYF
>TRBV7-3|few|TRBJ2-3|TRBD2
TGTGCCAGCAGCCCGAGCGGGATAGGCGCAGATACGCAGTATTTT
CASSPSGIGADTQYF
>TRBV27|.|TRBJ1-2|TRBD1
TGTGCCAGCAGTTTAAAAGGGGGCCATGGCTACACCTTC
CASSLKGGHGYTF
>TRBV27|.|TRBJ2-7|TRBD1
TGTGCCAGCAGTTTAGGTTGGACAGGGGCCCTCTCCTACGAGCAGTACTTC
CASSLGWTGALSYEQYF
>TRBV6-1|few|TRBJ2-5|.
TGTGCCAGCAGGAAGATTGCAGGTGGGGAGACCCAGTACTTC
CASRKIAGGETQYF
>TRBV20-1|.|TRBJ2-7|TRBD2
TGCAGTGCACGGACTAGCCGTTCCTACAATGAGCAGTACTTC
CSARTSRSYNEQYF
>TRBV20-1|.|TRBJ2-5|TRBD2
TGCAGTGCCCCCACTAGCGGGAGGAACCAAGAGACCCAGTACTTC
CSAPTSGRNQETQYF
>TRBV11-2|.|TRBJ2-5|.
TGTGCCAGCAGCGTTTTGGGGGCGGAGACCCAGTACTTC
CASSVLGAETQYF
>TRBV27|.|TRBJ2-5|.
TGTGCCAGCAGTTCTGTGCATACCGGGACCCAGTACTTC
CASSSVHTGTQYF
>TRBV30|once|TRBJ2-7|.
TGTGCCTGGAGTGTACGGCGACCTCCCTACGAGCAGTACTTC
CAWSVRRPPYEQYF
>TRBV21-1|.|TRBJ2-5|.
TGTGCCAGCACCAAGACCGGGACACTGGGATGTGAGCAGTACTTC
CASTKTGTLGCEQYF
>TRBV29-1|.|TRBJ2-3|TRBD2
TGCAGCGGACGGCCAGCGGGAGTCTCAGATACGCAGTATTTT
CSGRPAGVSDTQYF
>TRBV5-1|many|TRBJ2-7|TRBD1
TGTGCCAGCAGCCCCGGGACAGGGTCCTACGAGCAGTACTTC
CASSPGTGSYEQYF
>TRBV12-3/TRBV12-4|.|TRBJ1-5|.
TGTGCCAGCAGGGCGGGGGGCAATCAGCCCCAGCATTTT
CASRAGGNQPQHF
>TRBV15|few|TRBJ2-7|TRBD2
TGTGCCACCAGCAGACTAGCGGGAGTCCCCTACGAGCAGTACTTC
CATSRLAGVPYEQYF
>TRBV11-1|many|TRBJ2-6|.
TGTGCCAGCAGCTCGGGGGCTGGGGCCAACGTCCTGACTTTC
CASSSGAGANVLTF
>TRBV6-2/TRBV6-3|.|TRBJ1-2|.
TGTGCCAGCAGTTCGGGTTACTACTACGGCTACACCTTC
CASSSGYYYGYTF
>TRBV5-1|.|TRBJ2-1|TRBD2
TGCGCCAGCAGCCCGGGGGAGGGTAGTTTCTACAATGAGCAGTTCTTC
CASSPGEGSFYNEQFF
>TRBV12-2|few|TRBJ2-5|.
TGTGCAAGTCGCTCCCCGGAACAAGAGACCCAGTACTTC
CASRSPEQETQYF
>TRBV11-2|.|TRBJ2-7|.
TGTGCCAGCAGCTTAGCCACTTACTACGAGCAGTACTTC
CASSLATYYEQYF